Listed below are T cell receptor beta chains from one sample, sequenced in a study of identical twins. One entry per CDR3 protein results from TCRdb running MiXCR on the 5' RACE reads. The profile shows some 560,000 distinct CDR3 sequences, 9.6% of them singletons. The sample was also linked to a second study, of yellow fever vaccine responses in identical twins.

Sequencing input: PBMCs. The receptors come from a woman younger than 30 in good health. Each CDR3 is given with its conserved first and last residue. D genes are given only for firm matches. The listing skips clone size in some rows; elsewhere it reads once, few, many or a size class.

CDR3: CASSSQGQGVVEQYF
DNA: TGTGCCAGCAGCTCCCAAGGACAGGGAGTTGTCGAGCAGTACTTC
D: TRBD1
V: TRBV13
size: many
J: TRBJ2-7

CDR3: CASSPSGASYEQYF
DNA: TGCGCCAGCAGCCCTAGCGGGGCATCCTACGAGCAGTACTTC
D: TRBD2
V: TRBV4-3
size: .
J: TRBJ2-7

CDR3: CSVGQGTLQPQHF
DNA: TGCAGCGTTGGACAGGGGACACTTCAGCCCCAGCATTTT
D: TRBD1
V: TRBV29-1
size: many
J: TRBJ1-5

CDR3: CSAGRAADTQYF
DNA: TGCAGCGCCGGGCGGGCGGCAGATACGCAGTATTTT
D: .
V: TRBV29-1
size: .
J: TRBJ2-3

CDR3: CASSSDRVNSPLHF
DNA: TGTGCCAGCAGTTCGGACAGGGTTAATTCACCCCTCCACTTT
D: TRBD1
V: TRBV2
size: few
J: TRBJ1-6

CDR3: CASSLFGAYNEQFF
DNA: TGCGCCAGCAGCTTGTTCGGGGCTTACAATGAGCAGTTCTTC
D: .
V: TRBV5-1
size: .
J: TRBJ2-1

CDR3: CASSASGGRYYNEQFF
DNA: TGTGCCAGCAGTGCTAGCGGGGGAAGATATTACAATGAGCAGTTCTTC
D: TRBD2
V: TRBV6-2/TRBV6-3
size: .
J: TRBJ2-1

CDR3: CASSSLSATTGELFF
DNA: TGTGCCAGCAGCTCTCTCTCAGCAACAACCGGGGAGCTGTTTTTT
D: .
V: TRBV7-2
size: .
J: TRBJ2-2

CDR3: CASSYLAFRAQYF
DNA: TGTGCCAGCAGTTACCTGGCCTTTAGGGCCCAGTACTTC
D: .
V: TRBV6-2/TRBV6-3
size: few
J: TRBJ2-5

CDR3: CASSLGDRLYNEQFF
DNA: TGTGCCAGCAGCTTAGGGGACAGACTATACAATGAGCAGTTCTTC
D: TRBD1
V: TRBV7-9
size: many
J: TRBJ2-1

CDR3: CAISDGSGQFFYEQYF
DNA: TGTGCCATCAGTGATGGTTCGGGACAGTTCTTTTACGAGCAGTACTTC
D: TRBD1
V: TRBV10-3
size: many
J: TRBJ2-7

CDR3: CATSEENYYGYTF
DNA: TGTGCCACCAGCGAGGAGAATTACTATGGCTACACCTTC
D: .
V: TRBV15
size: .
J: TRBJ1-2

CDR3: CASSDVSFGGGEHNEQFF
DNA: TGTGCCAGCAGTGATGTTAGTTTCGGGGGGGGAGAACACAATGAGCAGTTCTTC
D: TRBD2
V: TRBV6-4
size: few
J: TRBJ2-1

CDR3: CSAINGFREEQFF
DNA: TGCAGTGCTATTAACGGGTTCAGGGAGGAGCAGTTCTTC
D: .
V: TRBV20-1
size: few
J: TRBJ2-1

CDR3: CATSKDRSGANVLTF
DNA: TGTGCCACCAGTAAGGACAGATCTGGGGCCAACGTCCTGACTTTC
D: .
V: TRBV15
size: .
J: TRBJ2-6

CDR3: CASSSRPVLPGELFF
DNA: TGTGCCAGCAGTTCAAGACCCGTTTTACCCGGGGAGCTGTTTTTT
D: .
V: TRBV6-4
size: .
J: TRBJ2-2

CDR3: CASKIFSYEEAFF
DNA: TGTGCCAGCAAAATATTCTCGTATGAGGAAGCTTTCTTT
D: .
V: TRBV6-1
size: .
J: TRBJ1-1

CDR3: CASSLAYRGTQYF
DNA: TGTGCCAGCAGTTTAGCCTACCGTGGGACCCAGTACTTC
D: .
V: TRBV12-3/TRBV12-4
size: .
J: TRBJ2-5

CDR3: CASSQTKAGVSLGLSYNEQFF
DNA: TGTGCCAGCAGCCAGACAAAAGCGGGAGTTTCGCTAGGCCTGTCCTACAATGAGCAGTTCTTC
D: TRBD2
V: TRBV3-1
size: .
J: TRBJ2-1

CDR3: CASSKIRDSPPYEQYF
DNA: TGTGCCAGCAGCAAAATCAGGGACAGTCCTCCCTACGAGCAGTACTTC
D: .
V: TRBV21-1
size: .
J: TRBJ2-7

CDR3: CASSFNGKNTEAFF
DNA: TGTGCCAGCAGTTTTAACGGAAAGAACACTGAAGCTTTCTTT
D: .
V: TRBV27
size: .
J: TRBJ1-1

CDR3: CATSDPGVAPADEQFF
DNA: TGTGCCACCAGTGATCCGGGAGTAGCGCCGGCGGATGAGCAGTTCTTC
D: .
V: TRBV24-1
size: few
J: TRBJ2-1

CDR3: CASGQGIEQYF
DNA: TGTGCCAGCGGACAGGGCATCGAGCAGTACTTC
D: TRBD1
V: TRBV6-2/TRBV6-3
size: few
J: TRBJ2-7

CDR3: CASSLRRPPSGYGYTF
DNA: TGTGCCAGCAGCTTGCGCAGGCCCCCCTCAGGATATGGCTACACCTTC
D: .
V: TRBV5-4
size: few
J: TRBJ1-2

CDR3: CASSLVLGNEQFF
DNA: TGTGCCAGCAGCTTAGTTCTGGGCAATGAGCAGTTCTTC
D: .
V: TRBV7-2
size: many
J: TRBJ2-1

CDR3: CASSLGQTTEAFF
DNA: TGCGCCAGCAGCTTGGGACAGACCACTGAAGCTTTCTTT
D: .
V: TRBV5-1
size: many
J: TRBJ1-1

CDR3: CAIRQGQGAEYEQYF
DNA: TGTGCCATCAGGCAGGGACAGGGGGCTGAGTACGAGCAGTACTTC
D: TRBD1
V: TRBV10-3
size: .
J: TRBJ2-7

CDR3: CASSPPDNGNEQFF
DNA: TGTGCCAGCTCACCACCGGACAACGGGAATGAGCAGTTCTTC
D: .
V: TRBV18
size: many
J: TRBJ2-1

CDR3: CASSYRGLVDYEQYF
DNA: TGTGCCAGCAGCTACAGGGGATTGGTAGACTACGAGCAGTACTTC
D: TRBD1
V: TRBV11-1
size: .
J: TRBJ2-7

CDR3: CASWDTYEQYF
DNA: TGTGCCAGCTGGGACACCTACGAGCAGTACTTC
D: .
V: TRBV6-5
size: few
J: TRBJ2-7

CDR3: CASTPEGGEQYF
DNA: TGTGCCAGCACGCCCGAGGGAGGGGAGCAGTACTTC
D: TRBD2
V: TRBV7-2
size: few
J: TRBJ2-7

CDR3: CASSCTGTEVFPYEQYF
DNA: TGTGCTAGCAGCTGTACGGGGACAGAGGTCTTTCCCTACGAGCAGTACTTC
D: TRBD1
V: TRBV7-7
size: .
J: TRBJ2-7

CDR3: CASSLNAIQLGTDTQYF
DNA: TGCGCCAGCAGCTTGAACGCTATCCAACTTGGCACAGATACGCAGTATTTT
D: .
V: TRBV5-1
size: .
J: TRBJ2-3

CDR3: CASSIAWTGQETQYF
DNA: TGTGCCAGTAGTATAGCGTGGACAGGTCAAGAGACCCAGTACTTC
D: TRBD1
V: TRBV19
size: .
J: TRBJ2-5

CDR3: CATKSGVGETQYF
DNA: TGTGCCACGAAGTCAGGGGTGGGAGAGACCCAGTACTTC
D: .
V: TRBV6-6
size: .
J: TRBJ2-5

CDR3: CASSSAEVSSYNEQFF
DNA: TGCGCCAGCAGCTCAGCGGAGGTCAGCTCCTACAATGAGCAGTTCTTC
D: .
V: TRBV5-1
size: many
J: TRBJ2-1

CDR3: CASSSQQGASPYEQYF
DNA: TGTGCCAGCAGCTCCCAACAGGGGGCCTCTCCCTACGAGCAGTACTTC
D: TRBD1
V: TRBV7-9
size: .
J: TRBJ2-7

CDR3: CAISVRTGELFF
DNA: TGTGCCATCAGTGTGCGGACCGGGGAGCTGTTTTTT
D: .
V: TRBV10-3
size: few
J: TRBJ2-2

CDR3: CSASTYSGSRETQYF
DNA: TGCAGTGCTAGTACCTATAGCGGGAGCCGGGAGACCCAGTACTTC
D: TRBD2
V: TRBV20-1
size: few
J: TRBJ2-5

CDR3: CSVETRSYGYTF
DNA: TGCAGCGTTGAAACCCGAAGCTATGGCTACACCTTC
D: .
V: TRBV29-1
size: .
J: TRBJ1-2

CDR3: CASSALQLAANYNEQFF
DNA: TGTGCCAGCAGTGCTCTACAGCTAGCGGCTAATTACAATGAGCAGTTCTTC
D: TRBD2
V: TRBV2
size: many
J: TRBJ2-1

CDR3: CASSLLGTGTYEQYF
DNA: TGCGCCAGCAGCTTGCTGGGAACCGGGACCTACGAGCAGTACTTC
D: .
V: TRBV5-1
size: many
J: TRBJ2-7

CDR3: CATSDKQLAGRYHEQYF
DNA: TGTGCCACCAGTGATAAACAACTAGCGGGGAGATACCACGAGCAGTACTTC
D: TRBD2
V: TRBV24-1
size: .
J: TRBJ2-7

CDR3: CASSVRPNTEAFF
DNA: TGTGCCAGCAGTGTGCGGCCGAACACTGAAGCTTTCTTT
D: .
V: TRBV2
size: .
J: TRBJ1-1

CDR3: CATSDPGTTAQYF
DNA: TGTGCCACCAGTGATCCGGGGACAACCGCGCAGTATTTT
D: .
V: TRBV24-1
size: .
J: TRBJ2-3

CDR3: CASSPIRASGGTDTQYF
DNA: TGCGCCAGCAGCCCGATTAGGGCTAGCGGGGGCACAGATACGCAGTATTTT
D: TRBD2
V: TRBV4-1
size: .
J: TRBJ2-3

CDR3: CASSLTLKMGSSYNEQFF
DNA: TGTGCCAGCAGCTTAACCCTTAAAATGGGGAGCTCCTACAATGAGCAGTTCTTC
D: .
V: TRBV11-1
size: .
J: TRBJ2-1

CDR3: CASSLDQTMLQGEQFF
DNA: TGTGCCAGCAGTCTGGACCAAACCATGCTACAGGGTGAGCAGTTCTTC
D: .
V: TRBV6-2/TRBV6-3
size: many
J: TRBJ2-1

CDR3: CSAQTGSSYEQYF
DNA: TGCAGCGCCCAGACAGGGTCGTCTTACGAGCAGTACTTC
D: TRBD1
V: TRBV29-1
size: few
J: TRBJ2-7